The clone carrying this TCR beta chain was recorded once. Its cognate antigen is unknown. This sample was taken from a study of graft-versus-host responses after intestinal transplantation. Whole-study findings and limits: GvH clones turned up in recipient marrow; some had shown up first in ileum or blood.

Profiled with immunoSEQ multiplex PCR; TCRdb holds only in-frame clones, not every one. This table holds around 39,000 clones, more than 85% found once. V dropped 4 bases and J dropped 2 bases, with 2 bases sitting between them. The CDR3 extends over 12 amino acids. Germline V CDR1 and CDR2: MNHEY, SVGAGI. This sequence was found in a human patient who received an intestinal transplant, so some T cells may come from the graft donor. The chain joins TRBV6-5 to TRBJ2-2; D call uncertain. This specimen consisted of PBMCs, obtained nearly 750 days after intestinal transplantation. CDR3 DNA: TGTGCCAGCAGTTCCAACACCGGGGAGCTGTTTTTT. Translated: CASSSNTGELFF.